A single sample is the source of the 28 T cell receptor beta chains below, sequenced in a study of shared clonotypes between healthy human individuals. TCRdb's copy holds only in-frame clones and misses some; the assay was immunoSEQ multiplex PCR. The sample has 450,000 to 600,000 clones, about four fifths seen once. Sequenced input: PBMCs. These receptor sequences come from a woman in her thirties or forties in good health. Some clones in this sample may be carry-over from other donors' samples.

This clone has a handful of counts. V gene TRBV4-3 combines with J gene TRBJ2-6; D is possibly TRBD1 (5 bases). CDR3 length: 17 amino acids. Germline V gene data show CDR1 as LGHNA and CDR2 as YSLEER. The V gene lost 0 bases and the J gene lost 2 bases, with 11 bases spanning the gap. The CDR3 region has the DNA TGCGCCAGCAGCCAAGAGGCAGGGTCGACTGGGGCCAACGTCCTGACTTTC. This codes for CASSQEAGSTGANVLTF.

The genes are TRBV7-2 and TRBJ2-6; weak D call: TRBD2 (5 bases). Germline loops: CDR1 SGHTA, CDR2 FQGNSA. This CDR3 spans 17 amino acids. The V end lost 6 bases, the J end lost 2 bases, and 17 bases lay between the germline ends. The CDR3 DNA is TGTGCCAGCAGTCCGGGGTGGGGTAGGACTGGGGCCAACGTCCTGACTTTC. The encoded protein is CASSPGWGRTGANVLTF.

The V and J genes are TRBV29-1 and TRBJ1-2; TRBD1 might be the D (6 bases). V lost 7 bases, J lost 3 bases, and 12 bases lay in between. The CDR3 contains 12 residues. Germline lookup yields CDR1 SQVTM and CDR2 ANQGSEA. The CDR3 here is CSGTGGDYGYTF. The DNA of the CDR3 is TGCAGCGGCACGGGGGGCGACTATGGCTACACCTTC.

This chain uses TRBV5-1 with TRBJ2-2; D is perhaps TRBD2 (7 bases). Trimming shortened V by 0 bases and J by 5 bases, and 11 bases separated the two germline ends. The CDR3 sequence is 15 residues long. Germline loops: CDR1 SGHRS, CDR2 YFSETQ. In nucleotides, the CDR3 is TGCGCCAGCAGCTTGGCCAGGGGAGGGACCGGGGAGCTGTTTTTT. Protein: CASSLARGGTGELFF. The whole variable domain, filled in from reference TRBV5-1 and TRBJ2-2, reads KAGVTQTPRYLIKTRGQQVTLSCSPISGHRSVSWYQQTPGQGLQFLFEYFSETQRNKGNFPGRFSGRQFSNSRSEMNVSTLELGDSALYLCASSLARGGTGELFFGEGSRLTVL.

The chain links TRBV7-2 to TRBJ1-1; D gene unclear. This CDR3 spans 14 amino acids. Germline CDR1 reads SGHTA; CDR2 reads FQGNSA. Trimming stripped 5 bases from V and 0 bases from J, with 10 bases between. CDR3 DNA sequence: TGTGCCAGCAGCCCCCTGACAATGAACACTGAAGCTTTCTTT. This codes for CASSPLTMNTEAFF. Full variable domain (remainder filled in from reference TRBV7-2 and TRBJ1-1): GAGVSQSPSNKVTEKGKDVELRCDPISGHTALYWYRQSLGQGLEFLIYFQGNSAPDKSGLPSDRFSAERTGGSVSTLTIQRTQQEDSAVYLCASSPLTMNTEAFFGQGTRLTVV.

This clone was seen a handful of times. J is TRBJ1-1 and V is TRBV19, with 12 positions matching TRBD1. Trimming took 6 bases from V and 11 from J; bases not matched to a gene: 7. Germline V CDR1 and CDR2: LNHDA, SQIVND (reference sequence). CDR3 length: 13 residues. CDR3 sequence (DNA): TGTGCCAGTAGCCCGGGACAGGGGGCGACGGCTTTCTTT. Protein sequence: CASSPGQGATAFF.

This chain links TRBV2 with TRBJ1-2; D not certain. The CDR3 is made up of 12 amino acids. Germline loops: CDR1 SNHLY, CDR2 FYNNEI. V lost 7 bases and J lost 4, with 10 bases in between. The CDR3 coding sequence is TGTGCCAGCACTGGAATAGGCTATGGCTACACCTTC. Amino acid sequence: CASTGIGYGYTF.

In this sample, this clone turned up a few times. The J gene is TRBJ2-2, the V gene TRBV6-4; no clear D. Germline V gene data show CDR1 as MRHNA and CDR2 as SNTAGT. The CDR3 consists of 13 residues. Trimming took off 0 bases at V and 6 bases at J, with 5 bases between the two ends. The CDR3 DNA is TGTGCCAGCAGTGACTCACAGTCCGGGGAGCTGTTTTTT. This translates into CASSDSQSGELFF.

This rearrangement joins TRBV28 to TRBJ1-2, with a weak D call TRBD1 (5 bases). Germline V gene sequence: CDR1 MDHEN, CDR2 SYDVKM. The CDR3 runs to 15 residues. V was cut by 5 bases and J by 4 bases, with 17 bases left in between. The CDR3 is CASSTIHRGGYGYTF. CDR3 in DNA: TGTGCCAGCAGTACAATCCACCGGGGCGGCTATGGCTACACCTTC.

The rearrangement joins TRBV5-6 to TRBJ2-1; D is unresolved. V was pared by 3 bases and J by 3 bases, with 4 bases between. CDR1 is SGHDT and CDR2 is YYEEEE in the germline V gene. The CDR3 runs to 12 residues. In nucleotides, the CDR3 is TGTGCCAGCAGCTCCGACTACAATGAGCAGTTCTTC. Protein sequence: CASSSDYNEQFF.

The V and J genes are TRBV13 and TRBJ2-7; a weak D match, TRBD1 (6 bases). The length of the CDR3 is 15 residues. Looked up from germline, CDR1 is PRHDT and CDR2 is FYEKMQ (reference sequence). With 4 bases removed from V and 4 bases from J, the gap between germline ends came to 17 bases. The CDR3: CASSSNNRATYEQYF. CDR3 bases: TGTGCCAGCAGCTCAAACAACAGGGCGACGTACGAGCAGTACTTC.

The chain is built from TRBV4-2 and TRBJ2-6; maybe TRBD1 (6 bases). Trimming took off 3 bases at V and 0 bases at J, with 12 bases between the two ends. The CDR3 length is 17 residues. CDR1 is LGHNA and CDR2 is YNFKEQ in the germline V gene. CDR3 sequence (DNA): TGTGCCAGCAGCCATTCAGGGGAGAGCTCTGGGGCCAACGTCCTGACTTTC. Amino acid sequence: CASSHSGESSGANVLTF.

With regard to this clone: Other DNA sequences in the sample encode the same CDR3. The V and J genes are TRBV7-2 and TRBJ2-7, with 13 bases lining up with TRBD2. Germline CDR1 SGHTA, CDR2 FQGNSA. The CDR3 is 15 amino acids. The J segment lost 4 bases and the V segment lost 1 base, leaving 1 base of the junction unmatched. In DNA, the CDR3 is TGTGCCAGCAGCTTAGGGACTAGCGGGAGTTACGAGCAGTACTTC. Protein: CASSLGTSGSYEQYF. The full variable domain, rest sourced from reference TRBV7-2 and TRBJ2-7, is GAGVSQSPSNKVTEKGKDVELRCDPISGHTALYWYRQSLGQGLEFLIYFQGNSAPDKSGLPSDRFSAERTGGSVSTLTIQRTQQEDSAVYLCASSLGTSGSYEQYFGPGTRLTVT.

The V and J genes are TRBV5-6 and TRBJ1-1; D is unresolved. V dropped 0 bases and J dropped 0 bases, with 15 bases sitting between them. Germline V gives CDR1 SGHDT, CDR2 YYEEEE. CDR3 length: 17 residues. The CDR3 loop reads CASSLDQKIPMNTEAFF. The CDR3 DNA is TGTGCCAGCAGCTTGGACCAGAAGATACCCATGAACACTGAAGCTTTCTTT.

The chain uses TRBV7-2 and TRBJ2-1, with D perhaps matching TRBD1 (5 bases). CDR3 length: 15 amino acids. Trimming removed 6 bases from V and 0 bases from J, with 12 bases in between. Germline lookup yields CDR1 SGHTA and CDR2 FQGNSA. The CDR3 bases are TGTGCCAGCAGGGGAAGGACACCCTCCTACAATGAGCAGTTCTTC. It yields the protein CASRGRTPSYNEQFF. Looking up the rest from reference TRBV7-2 and TRBJ2-1 gives the full variable domain: GAGVSQSPSNKVTEKGKDVELRCDPISGHTALYWYRQSLGQGLEFLIYFQGNSAPDKSGLPSDRFSAERTGGSVSTLTIQRTQQEDSAVYLCASRGRTPSYNEQFFGPGTRLTVL.

The rearrangement links TRBV11-2 to TRBJ2-7; weak D call: TRBD1 (5 bases). The CDR3 loop spans 12 amino acids. V was shortened by 6 bases and J by 3 bases, with 9 bases between the two germline ends. The germline gives CDR1 SGHAT, CDR2 FQNNGV. The CDR3 bases are TGTGCCAGCAGAGATGACAGCTACGAGCAGTACTTC. Encoded protein: CASRDDSYEQYF.

A remark on this clone: One end of the junction is discordant with germline, which a read error may explain. The chain has TRBV7-7 and TRBJ2-1; 7 nucleotides align to TRBD2. There are 14 residues in the CDR3. Germline CDR1 SSHAT, CDR2 FNYEAQ (reference sequence). CDR3 sequence (DNA): TGTGCTAGCAGCTTAGCGGGCTCCTACAATGAGCAGTTCTTC. It yields the protein CASSLAGSYNEQFF.

The chain uses TRBV19 and TRBJ1-1; no clear D gene. Trimming pared 3 bases from V and 1 base from J, leaving 6 bases between. Germline-derived CDR1 and CDR2 are LNHDA and SQIVND (reference sequence). The CDR3 covers 13 residues. CDR3 nucleotide sequence: TGTGCCAGTAGTATTTACCCGAACACTGAAGCTTTCTTT. Protein product: CASSIYPNTEAFF.

This chain connects TRBV28 to TRBJ2-1; 9 nucleotides match TRBD1. Germline CDR1 MDHEN, CDR2 SYDVKM. V dropped 4 bases and J dropped 6; count of bases not matched to a gene: 16. The CDR3 is made up of 18 amino acids. The DNA for the CDR3 is TGTGCCAGCAGTTCACATGGGGCCGGGACAGGGTTTCTCAATGAGCAGTTCTTC. The encoded protein is CASSSHGAGTGFLNEQFF.

The table lists this clone with a few counts. The chain links TRBV20-1 to TRBJ1-5; D gene unclear. The germline V gene encodes CDR1 DFQATT and CDR2 SNEGSKA (reference sequence). V was cut by 3 bases and J by 6 bases, with 0 bases left in between. The CDR3 is made up of 9 amino acids. The CDR3 protein is CSASQPQHF. CDR3 sequence (DNA): TGCAGTGCTAGTCAGCCCCAGCATTTT.

The chain has TRBV4-1 and TRBJ1-4; TRBD1 matches at 7 bases. Trimming took 3 bases from V and 8 from J; bases not matched to a gene: 9. The CDR3 contains 15 residues. Germline assignment: CDR1 MGHRA and CDR2 YSYEKL. CDR3 amino acids: CASSQPDREDEKLFF. The CDR3 DNA sequence: TGCGCCAGCAGCCAGCCCGACAGGGAGGACGAAAAACTGTTTTTT.

The chain recombines TRBV27 with TRBJ2-5, with D perhaps matching TRBD2 (6 bases). The end of the DNA fits TRBJ2-7 better, so the J call may be wrong. CDR1 and CDR2 (germline): MNHEY, SMNVEV (reference sequence). The CDR3 covers 16 residues. The CDR3 sequence is CASSLMAGRMPYEQYF. The CDR3 nucleotides read TGTGCCAGCAGCCTGATGGCGGGGCGGATGCCCTACGAGCAGTACTTC.

Concerning this clone itself: This sample includes further DNA sequences coding for the same CDR3. The chain employs TRBV19 and TRBJ2-2; D is unresolved. Looked up from germline, CDR1 is LNHDA and CDR2 is SQIVND (reference sequence). The CDR3 length is 14 residues. Trimming cost V 5 bases and J 1 base, with 8 bases left between them. The CDR3 region is CASSETQNTGELFF. The CDR3 DNA is TGTGCCAGTAGTGAGACACAGAACACCGGGGAGCTGTTTTTT.

The V call is TRBV5-1, the J call TRBJ2-3, with 9 bases identical to TRBD2. The CDR3 is 16 residues long. Germline values: CDR1 SGHRS, CDR2 YFSETQ. The ends lost 4 bases at V and 2 bases at J; junction bases unmatched: 8. The CDR3 DNA follows: TGCGCCAGCAGCAAAGGACTAGCGACGAACACAGATACGCAGTATTTT. Translation gives CASSKGLATNTDTQYF.

The V call is TRBV5-1, the J call TRBJ2-2, with a tentative D call TRBD1 (6 bases). CDR3 length equals 15 residues. Germline CDR1 and CDR2: SGHRS and YFSETQ. V dropped 4 bases and J dropped 1 base, with 11 bases sitting between them. The CDR3 nucleotides read TGCGCCAGCAGCCCCCTGACAGGGAACACCGGGGAGCTGTTTTTT. It codes for CASSPLTGNTGELFF.

This chain uses TRBV9 with TRBJ1-4; 7 bases line up with TRBD1. CDR1 and CDR2 from the germline V gene are SGDLS and YYNGEE. CDR3 length: 14 amino acids. J was trimmed by 7 bases and V by 4 bases; bases with no gene match: 7. The CDR3 DNA sequence: TGTGCCAGCAGCCCACAGGGGCGGGTTGAAAAACTGTTTTTT. Translating it yields CASSPQGRVEKLFF.

This clone was detected only once. V usage is TRBV4-3 and J usage is TRBJ1-1; D might be TRBD1 (5 bases). The CDR3 totals 14 residues. The V end lost 6 bases, the J end lost 1 base, and 12 bases lay between the germline ends. Per the germline V gene, CDR1 is LGHNA and CDR2 is YSLEER. The CDR3 region is CASRKSQENTEAFF. CDR3 coding DNA: TGCGCCAGCAGGAAGTCACAGGAGAACACTGAAGCTTTCTTT.

V and J are TRBV7-9 and TRBJ2-1, with D perhaps matching TRBD1 (5 bases). The CDR3 covers 12 residues. The germline V gene has CDR1 SEHNR and CDR2 FQNEAQ (reference sequence). Trimming pared 2 bases from V and 6 bases from J, leaving 5 bases between. The CDR3 loop reads CASSLQGNEQFF. The CDR3 region has the DNA TGTGCCAGCAGCTTACAGGGCAATGAGCAGTTCTTC. The complete variable domain, with remaining parts taken from reference TRBV7-9 and TRBJ2-1, reads DTGVSQNPRHKITKRGQNVTFRCDPISEHNRLYWYRQTLGQGPEFLTYFQNEAQLEKSRLLSDRFSAERPKGSFSTLEIQRTEQGDSAMYLCASSLQGNEQFFGPGTRLTVL.